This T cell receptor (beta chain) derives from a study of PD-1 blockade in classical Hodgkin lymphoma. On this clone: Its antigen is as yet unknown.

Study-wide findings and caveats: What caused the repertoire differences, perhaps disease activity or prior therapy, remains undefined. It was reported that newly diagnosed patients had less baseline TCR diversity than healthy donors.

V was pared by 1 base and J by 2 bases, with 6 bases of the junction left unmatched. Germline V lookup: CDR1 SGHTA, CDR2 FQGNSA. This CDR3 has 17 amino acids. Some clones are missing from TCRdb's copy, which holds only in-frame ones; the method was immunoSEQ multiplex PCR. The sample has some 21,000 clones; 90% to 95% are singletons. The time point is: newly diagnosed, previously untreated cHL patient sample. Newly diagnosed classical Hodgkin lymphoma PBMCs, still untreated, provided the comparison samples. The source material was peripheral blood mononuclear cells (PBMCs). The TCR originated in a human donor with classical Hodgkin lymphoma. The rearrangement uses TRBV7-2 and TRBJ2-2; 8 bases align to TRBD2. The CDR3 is CASSLVAGGRNTGELFF. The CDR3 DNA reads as TGTGCCAGCAGCTTAGTGGCGGGGGGCCGAAACACCGGGGAGCTGTTTTTT.